This T cell receptor beta chain was captured by sequencing in a study of blood T cells in healthy people across ages. The CDR3 covers 13 residues. CDR1 is GTSNPN, CDR2 SVGIG, per germline (reference sequence). With 3 bases removed from V and 0 bases from J, the gap between germline ends came to 8 bases. Sample-barcoded 5' priming and a J-beta primer mix drove a second PCR of 7 to 11 cycles. Every single cDNA molecule received a tag from a template-switch adaptor with 12 random nucleotides. TCRdb fed the 5' RACE reads into MiXCR, producing one record per CDR3 protein. The sample has around 1,900,000 distinct CDR3 sequences, roughly two fifths seen once. Only a few counts were recorded for this clonotype. The antigen remains unidentified. Study observations and caveats: Roughly linear age-related decline in beta diversity appeared, significant by age around 42. A strong correlation between TCR beta diversity and naive T cell percentage was seen.

Total RNA was extracted at no less than 6 micrograms per sample. The chain couples TRBV30 to TRBJ1-2, with unresolved D. Material: blood. The clonotype was recovered from a human donor in good health. The CDR3 sequence is CAWRGIANYGYTF. In DNA form, the CDR3 reads TGTGCCTGGAGGGGGATAGCTAACTATGGCTACACCTTC.